The T cell receptor (beta chain) under discussion was sequenced for a study of CD4+ T cells in melanoma. The CDR3 runs 13 residues. V shed 3 bases and J shed 1 base, with 6 bases lying between them. Germline loops: CDR1 SEHNR, CDR2 FQNEAQ (reference sequence). The repertoire was sequenced with immunoSEQ multiplex PCR; TCRdb's copy has only in-frame clones and lacks some. The table records around 100,000 clones, roughly 90% of them present only once. This clone showed up just once. The sample has other DNA sequences that encode this CDR3 too. The chain joins TRBV7-9 to TRBJ2-5; D ambiguous. Sequenced: peripheral blood. This clonotype originated in a human donor with melanoma. CDR3 region: CASSFGSQETQYF. CDR3 nucleotides: TGTGCCAGCAGCTTTGGCAGCCAAGAGACCCAGTACTTC.